The present entry profiles one TCR beta chain with its context. This specimen belongs to a study of shared clonotypes between healthy human individuals. Clones were sequenced by immunoSEQ multiplex PCR, and TCRdb holds only the in-frame ones, with some missing. The repertoire holds approximately 500,000 clones, with 90% to 96% as singletons. Trimming removed 6 bases from V and 6 bases from J; junction bases left unmatched: 12. This CDR3 has 15 residues. The germline V gene encodes CDR1 MDHEN and CDR2 SYDVKM. The TCR originated in a woman aged 30 to 39 in good health. This chain joins TRBV28 and TRBJ1-1; TRBD1 matches 8 bases. Specimen: naive CD4+ T cells sorted from blood. Indicated subset: CD45RA+ positively selected. CDR3 region: CASSLRTGYYAEAFF. The CDR3 bases are TGTGCCAGCAGCCTCCGGACAGGGTATTATGCTGAAGCTTTCTTT. Full variable domain (remainder filled in from reference TRBV28 and TRBJ1-1): DVKVTQSSRYLVKRTGEKVFLECVQDMDHENMFWYRQDPGLGLRLIYFSYDVKMKEKGDIPEGYSVSREKKERFSLILESASTNQTSMYLCASSLRTGYYAEAFFGQGTRLTVV.